These T cell receptor beta chains were read from a single sample in a study of blood T cell repertoires in COVID-19. Repertoires were generated with immunoSEQ multiplex PCR, while TCRdb's copy carries only in-frame clones and drops some. Here the sample spans fewer than 350,000 clones, approximately 91% being singletons. The sequenced sample consisted of PBMCs or T cells enriched from blood (not recorded which). All receptors derive from a woman aged 40-49 years with acute COVID-19. Each CDR3 is given without its conserved first and last residue. D genes are given only for firm matches.

V gene,CDR3 length,D gene,CDR3 protein
TRBV3-1/TRBV3-2,15,TRBD2,ASSQDRLYGEGETQY
TRBV3-1/TRBV3-2,11,TRBD1,ASSQTGGYGYT
TRBV27,11,.,ASSTQYTGELF
TRBV11-3,16,TRBD2,ASSFDGTSGASSYEQY
TRBV5-1,11,.,ASSLAFTGELF
TRBV4-1,12,TRBD2,ASSQASGGAGQF
TRBV14,11,TRBD1,ASSQYRGHGYT
TRBV13,14,.,ASSPYAQRFGNTIY
TRBV12-3/TRBV12-4,11,.,ASSLFSDNEQF
TRBV5-6,14,.,ASSSPGTVEYNEQF
TRBV5-6,12,.,ASSKQGIGNTIY
TRBV10-3,12,TRBD1,AISGTGGVGALH
TRBV27,17,TRBD2,ASRDRRTSGGRSTYEQY
TRBV6-6,11,TRBD1,ASSGRQGYGYT
TRBV6-5,13,TRBD1,ASGQGTHSNQPQH
TRBV7-8,10,.,ASSRYADTQY
TRBV6-6,12,.,ASSKGQSKNIQY
TRBV27,13,.,ASSLSLRGSYEQY
TRBV19,16,.,ASSSPAGKSTQNQPQH
TRBV4-1,14,TRBD1,ASSQVWDRANSPLH
TRBV12-3/TRBV12-4,11,TRBD1,ASTAGQGGEQY
TRBV18,15,TRBD1,ASSPPEGQGSTDTQY